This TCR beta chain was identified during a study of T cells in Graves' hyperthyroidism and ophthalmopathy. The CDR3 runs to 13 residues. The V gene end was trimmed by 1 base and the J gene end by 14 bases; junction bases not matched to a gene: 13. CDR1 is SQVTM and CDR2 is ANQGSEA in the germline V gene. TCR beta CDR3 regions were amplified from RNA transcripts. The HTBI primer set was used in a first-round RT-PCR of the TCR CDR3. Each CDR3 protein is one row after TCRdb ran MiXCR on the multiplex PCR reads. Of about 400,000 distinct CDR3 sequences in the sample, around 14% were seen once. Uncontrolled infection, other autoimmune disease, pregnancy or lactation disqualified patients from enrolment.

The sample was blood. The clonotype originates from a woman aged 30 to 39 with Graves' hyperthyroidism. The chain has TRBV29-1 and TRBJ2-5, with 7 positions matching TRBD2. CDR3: CSVEGGSAGSPYF. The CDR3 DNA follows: TGCAGCGTTGAAGGGGGGTCAGCGGGGAGCCCCTACTTC.